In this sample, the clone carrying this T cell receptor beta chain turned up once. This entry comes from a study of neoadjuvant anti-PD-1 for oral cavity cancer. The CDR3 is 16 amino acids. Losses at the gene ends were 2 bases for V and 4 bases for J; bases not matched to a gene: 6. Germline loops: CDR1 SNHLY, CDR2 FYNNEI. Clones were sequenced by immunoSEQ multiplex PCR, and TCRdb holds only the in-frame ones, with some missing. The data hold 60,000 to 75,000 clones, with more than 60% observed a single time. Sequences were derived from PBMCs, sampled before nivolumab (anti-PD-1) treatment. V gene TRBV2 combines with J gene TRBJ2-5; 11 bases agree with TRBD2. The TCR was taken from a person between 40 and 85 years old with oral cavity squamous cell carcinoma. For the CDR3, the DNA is TGTGCCAGCAGTGAACGGGGGCTAGCGGGGGGAGAGACCCAGTACTTC. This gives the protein CASSERGLAGGETQYF.